Below are 20 T cell receptor beta chains sequenced from a single sample in a study of shared clonotypes between healthy human individuals. TCRdb's copy holds only in-frame clones and misses some; the assay was immunoSEQ multiplex PCR. The sample consists of about 1,900,000 clones, just under 95% of them appearing once. Naive CD8 cells were CD45RO-negative, positively selected for CCR7, excluding terminally differentiated effector memory CD45RA+ cells. Sequenced input: naive CD8+ T cells sorted from blood. The receptors originated from a man between 18 and 29 years old in good health.

The chain recombines TRBV30 with TRBJ2-5; D uncertain. This CDR3 is 13 amino acids long. V was pared by 0 bases and J by 5 bases, with 10 bases between. Germline CDR1 is GTSNPN and CDR2 is SVGIG (reference sequence). This CDR3 reads CAWSVGFAETQYF. CDR3 bases: TGTGCCTGGAGTGTGGGCTTTGCCGAGACCCAGTACTTC. The variable domain in full, completed from reference TRBV30 and TRBJ2-5, reads SQTIHQWPATLVQPVGSPLSLECTVEGTSNPNLYWYRQAAGRGLQLLFYSVGIGQISSEVPQNLSASRPQDRQFILSSKKLLLSDSGFYLCAWSVGFAETQYFGPGTRLLVL.

V and J are TRBV6-5 and TRBJ2-2, with D perhaps TRBD2 (5 bases). Germline V gene sequence: CDR1 MNHEY, CDR2 SVGAGI. V dropped 3 bases and J dropped 4 bases, with 12 bases sitting between them. The CDR3 is 15 amino acids. The CDR3 sequence: CASSYLEGGTGELFF. The CDR3 DNA is TGTGCCAGCAGTTATCTAGAGGGTGGCACCGGGGAGCTGTTTTTT.

The chain couples TRBV7-9 to TRBJ1-1, with 8 bases aligning to TRBD1. CDR3 length equals 14 residues. Trimming took 5 bases from V and 5 from J; bases not matched to a gene: 7. CDR1 is SEHNR and CDR2 is FQNEAQ in the germline V gene (reference sequence). In nucleotides, the CDR3 is TGTGCCAGCAGCACAGGACAGGGATGGACTGAAGCTTTCTTT. It translates to CASSTGQGWTEAFF. Full variable domain (outside the CDR3, taken from reference TRBV7-9 and TRBJ1-1): DTGVSQNPRHKITKRGQNVTFRCDPISEHNRLYWYRQTLGQGPEFLTYFQNEAQLEKSRLLSDRFSAERPKGSFSTLEIQRTEQGDSAMYLCASSTGQGWTEAFFGQGTRLTVV.

The chain recombines TRBV27 with TRBJ2-3; TRBD1 or TRBD2 may be the D gene (5 bases each). The CDR3 totals 16 residues. Looked up from germline, CDR1 is MNHEY and CDR2 is SMNVEV (reference sequence). The ends were cut back, 5 bases at V and 4 bases at J, with 19 bases in the middle. The CDR3 coding sequence is TGTGCCAGCAGTCGGGGCCCGGGGTCCCGGGCAGATACGCAGTATTTT. As protein: CASSRGPGSRADTQYF.

The chain employs TRBV10-3 and TRBJ2-2, with 11 positions matching TRBD2. V was clipped by 3 bases and J by 1 base; unmatched bases: 4. The CDR3 has 17 residues. Germline V lookup: CDR1 ENHRY, CDR2 SYGVKD. CDR3 sequence (DNA): TGTGCCATCAGTGACTCTCTAGCGGGAGGGAACACCGGGGAGCTGTTTTTT. This gives the protein CAISDSLAGGNTGELFF.

Worth noting for this clone: One junction end does not reproduce the germline sequence, and a read error may be involved. In DNA form, the CDR3 reads TGCGCCAGCAGCTCTAGGCCCCACTTC. Amino acids: CASSSRPHF. V gene TRBV5-1 combines with J gene TRBJ2-7; D is ambiguous. From germline, CDR1 is SGHRS and CDR2 YFSETQ. The CDR3 totals 9 residues.

A word on this clone: The sample has other DNA sequences that encode this CDR3 too. The gene calls are TRBV5-1 and TRBJ2-2; 7 bases agree with TRBD1. From germline, CDR1 is SGHRS and CDR2 YFSETQ. J lost 5 bases, V lost 0 bases, and 1 base had no gene match. CDR3 length equals 14 residues. The CDR3 here is CASSLGQGTGELFF. The CDR3 coding sequence is TGCGCCAGCAGCTTGGGACAGGGAACCGGGGAGCTGTTTTTT.

This chain connects TRBV6-5 to TRBJ2-7; tentative D call: TRBD2 (6 bases). Trimming took off 4 bases at V and 6 bases at J, with 16 bases between the two ends. CDR3 length: 14 residues. Germline values: CDR1 MNHEY, CDR2 SVGAGI. CDR3 protein: CASSWGVDRSEQYF. Here the CDR3 DNA reads TGTGCCAGCAGTTGGGGGGTGGACCGCTCCGAGCAGTACTTC.

The chain employs TRBV2 and TRBJ2-1; tentative D call: TRBD1 (6 bases). The CDR3 consists of 13 residues. CDR1 SNHLY and CDR2 FYNNEI come from the germline V gene. Trimming removed 8 bases at V and 9 bases at J, with 17 bases between. The CDR3 sequence is CASLTGPGVEQFF. As DNA, the CDR3 is TGTGCCAGCCTTACAGGGCCCGGGGTTGAGCAGTTCTTC.

This clone was observed a few times. Other DNA sequences in the sample encode the same CDR3. The rearrangement joins TRBV19 to TRBJ1-1, with TRBD1 as a possible D gene (5 bases). Germline loops: CDR1 LNHDA, CDR2 SQIVND (reference sequence). V was cut by 3 bases and J by 7 bases, with 9 bases left in between. The CDR3 spans 12 residues. DNA for the CDR3: TGTGCCAGTAGTATCGGGGGTCTTGAAGCTTTCTTT. It specifies CASSIGGLEAFF.

The chain links TRBV4-1 to TRBJ2-1; perhaps D is TRBD1 or TRBD2 (5 bases each). V lost 3 bases, J lost 5 bases, and 17 bases lay in between. The CDR3 runs to 16 residues. Germline loops: CDR1 MGHRA, CDR2 YSYEKL. CDR3 in amino acids: CASSHLAGAIHNEQFF. The CDR3 nucleotides read TGCGCCAGCAGCCATTTGGCCGGGGCTATCCACAATGAGCAGTTCTTC.

Details on this clone: Other DNA sequences within the sample encode an identical CDR3. The rearrangement joins TRBV5-6 to TRBJ2-7; 10 bases map to TRBD2. The CDR3 has 15 amino acids. The ends lost 0 bases at V and 4 bases at J; junction bases unmatched: 4. Germline V CDR1 and CDR2: SGHDT, YYEEEE. The CDR3 is CASSLGLAGGYEQYF. DNA for the CDR3: TGTGCCAGCAGCTTGGGACTAGCGGGTGGGTACGAGCAGTACTTC. Based on the CDR3 plus reference TRBV5-6 and TRBJ2-7, the full variable domain is DAGVTQSPTHLIKTRGQQVTLRCSPKSGHDTVSWYQQALGQGPQFIFQYYEEEERQRGNFPDRFSGHQFPNYSSELNVNALLLGDSALYLCASSLGLAGGYEQYFGPGTRLTVT.

The chain joins TRBV5-6 to TRBJ1-2, with 7 bases aligning to TRBD1. J was trimmed by 6 bases and V by 0 bases; bases with no gene match: 5. This CDR3 is 14 amino acids long. Germline CDR1 is SGHDT and CDR2 is YYEEEE. CDR3 DNA: TGTGCCAGCAGCTTGGGCAAGACAGGGAATGGCTACACCTTC. Translated, it gives CASSLGKTGNGYTF.

This chain joins TRBV6-5 and TRBJ1-1, with D tentatively TRBD1 (6 bases). Trimming took off 4 bases at V and 5 bases at J, with 14 bases between the two ends. Germline CDR1 reads MNHEY; CDR2 reads SVGAGI. The CDR3 is 14 amino acids. The CDR3 coding sequence is TGTGCCAGCAGTTGGGAACCTACAGGGACTGAAGCTTTCTTT. This sequence encodes CASSWEPTGTEAFF.

This clone was recorded once. This specimen includes other DNA sequences encoding the same CDR3. The V call is TRBV7-8, the J call TRBJ2-7; no clear D. Germline loops: CDR1 SGHVS, CDR2 FQNEAQ. V shed 1 base and J shed 0 bases, with 7 bases lying between them. This CDR3 region has 14 residues. The CDR3 sequence is CASSLVPVSYEQYF. The CDR3 bases are TGTGCCAGCAGCTTAGTCCCGGTCTCCTACGAGCAGTACTTC.

This chain joins TRBV7-9 and TRBJ2-1; D may be TRBD2 (6 bases). CDR1 is SEHNR, CDR2 FQNEAQ, per germline (reference sequence). V dropped 5 bases and J dropped 8 bases, with 19 bases sitting between them. The CDR3 is made up of 15 amino acids. CDR3 nucleotide sequence: TGTGCCAGCAGCCCAGAAGGGACTCCCTTCGATGAGCAGTTCTTC. Translation: CASSPEGTPFDEQFF.

The chain joins TRBV29-1 to TRBJ2-4; tentatively, D is TRBD1 (6 bases). V lost 5 bases, J lost 6 bases, and 14 bases lay in between. Germline V gives CDR1 SQVTM, CDR2 ANQGSEA. The CDR3 sequence is 13 residues long. DNA of the CDR3: TGCAGCGTTCTGGACAGCGCGAGAAACATTCAGTACTTC. Translating it yields CSVLDSARNIQYF.

The chain carries TRBV25-1 and TRBJ2-1; possible D gene TRBD2, 5 bases. Germline CDR1 is MGHDK and CDR2 is SYGVNS. This CDR3 spans 15 amino acids. V was shortened by 2 bases and J by 3 bases, with 11 bases between the two germline ends. Written as DNA, the CDR3 is TGTGCCAGCAGTGAAGGAGGAACGTTCTACAATGAGCAGTTCTTC. Translated, it gives CASSEGGTFYNEQFF.

The genes are TRBV14 and TRBJ2-1; 9 bases agree with TRBD1. The CDR3 loop spans 14 amino acids. Germline V gives CDR1 SGHDN, CDR2 FVKESK. The J segment lost 5 bases and the V segment lost 7 bases, leaving 6 bases of the junction unmatched. The CDR3 DNA reads as TGTGCCAGCACGCGGACAGGGGTCAACAATGAGCAGTTCTTC. Protein sequence: CASTRTGVNNEQFF.

V and J are TRBV5-4 and TRBJ1-2; 7 nucleotides agree with TRBD1. The CDR3 is made up of 14 amino acids. CDR1 and CDR2 from the germline V gene are SGHNT and YYREEE (reference sequence). V lost 4 bases to trimming and J lost 2 bases; unmatched junction nucleotides: 5. CDR3 sequence: CASSGGTANYGYTF. Written as DNA, the CDR3 is TGTGCCAGCAGCGGCGGGACAGCAAACTATGGCTACACCTTC.